The next 9 T cell receptor beta chains were all read from a single sample in a study of blood T cell repertoires in COVID-19 (dated by TCRdb to 2018 to 2020). Library construction relied on the immunoSEQ multiplex PCR assay. TCRdb retrieved this table from immuneACCESS and kept in-frame rearrangements only. Not all clones are present; in checked studies, unresolved V genes account for under half, and no reason is known for the remainder. Present in this sample are 150,000 to 200,000 clones, around 89% of which were seen just once. 1.9% of the sample goes to the ten largest clones. The specimen was peripheral blood. The receptor set was obtained from a man younger than 30 who had recovered from COVID-19.

This clone was detected once. V gene TRBV7-2 combines with J gene TRBJ2-7; 12 bases match TRBD2. This CDR3 spans 16 amino acids. J gave up 5 bases and V 5 bases, and 10 bases lay outside the gene matches. Germline V gives CDR1 SGHTA, CDR2 FQGNSA. CDR3: CASSPSRLAGAHEQYF. CDR3 coding DNA: TGTGCCAGCAGCCCAAGCCGACTAGCGGGAGCCCACGAGCAGTACTTC.

This sequence joins TRBV10-3 and TRBJ2-5; D is uncertain. The germline gives CDR1 ENHRY, CDR2 SYGVKD. The CDR3 is made up of 15 amino acids. V was cut by 2 bases and J by 1 base, with 11 bases left in between. The CDR3 coding sequence is TGTGCCATCAGTGAGCCGGGTCAGACCCAAGAGACCCAGTACTTC. It encodes CAISEPGQTQETQYF.

This clone was counted once. The chain links TRBV5-6 to TRBJ2-7; 13 bases agree with TRBD2. CDR3 length: 14 amino acids. Germline-derived CDR1 and CDR2 are SGHDT and YYEEEE. J was trimmed by 6 bases and V by 3 bases; bases with no gene match: 3. In DNA, the CDR3 is TGTGCCAGCAGCTGGACTAGCGGGAGCAGCGAGCAGTACTTC. Translation gives CASSWTSGSSEQYF.

The V gene is TRBV7-2, the J gene TRBJ2-1; 8 bases are a match to TRBD2. V lost 5 bases to trimming and J lost 2 bases; unmatched junction nucleotides: 5. The CDR3 loop spans 15 amino acids. Per germline, CDR1 SGHTA and CDR2 FQGNSA. The DNA for the CDR3 is TGTGCCAGCAGCGGTAGCGGGAAGCCCTACAATGAGCAGTTCTTC. Translated: CASSGSGKPYNEQFF.

The chain couples TRBV18 to TRBJ1-4; TRBD1 agrees at 8 bases. The germline V gene has CDR1 KGHSH and CDR2 LQKENI. With V trimmed by 3 bases and J by 8 bases, 8 bases remained unmatched. The length of the CDR3 is 15 residues. The CDR3 loop is CASSPRQGAGEKLFF. The CDR3 DNA reads TGTGCCAGCTCACCTAGGCAGGGGGCAGGCGAAAAACTGTTTTTT. Looking up the rest from reference TRBV18 and TRBJ1-4 gives the full variable domain: NAGVMQNPRHLVRRRGQEARLRCSPMKGHSHVYWYRQLPEEGLKFMVYLQKENIIDESGMPKERFSAEFPKEGPSILRIQQVVRGDSAAYFCASSPRQGAGEKLFFGSGTQLSVL.

The table lists this clone with a few counts. The rearrangement links TRBV5-4 to TRBJ1-1; D uncertain. CDR3 length: 15 amino acids. Germline values: CDR1 SGHNT, CDR2 YYREEE (reference sequence). The germline V and J ends were trimmed by 4 bases and 7 bases, with 20 bases remaining between them. The CDR3: CASSPPSQIRNEAFF. CDR3 DNA: TGTGCCAGCAGCCCACCGTCGCAGATCAGGAATGAAGCTTTCTTT.

The chain links TRBV28 to TRBJ2-3; no clear D. CDR1 is MDHEN, CDR2 SYDVKM, per germline. This CDR3 region has 15 residues. Trimming stripped 6 bases from V and 0 bases from J, with 13 bases between. In DNA form, the CDR3 reads TGTGCCAGCAGCCCCCGACTGGCTAGCACAGATACGCAGTATTTT. Translated: CASSPRLASTDTQYF.

The chain couples TRBV19 to TRBJ2-1, with a weak D call TRBD2 (5 bases). Per germline, CDR1 LNHDA and CDR2 SQIVND (reference sequence). The CDR3 is 18 residues long. Deletions cut 1 base from V and 1 base from J, with 17 bases between. CDR3 in DNA: TGTGCCAGTAGTATAGCTGTACTACAAAGCGGATCCTACAATGAGCAGTTCTTC. Residues: CASSIAVLQSGSYNEQFF.

The rearrangement joins TRBV5-1 to TRBJ1-1; no reliable D call. Germline loops: CDR1 SGHRS, CDR2 YFSETQ. The CDR3 length is 13 residues. V lost 4 bases and J 0 bases, leaving 7 bases between the germline ends. The CDR3 spells CASSLSLNTEAFF. Here the CDR3 DNA reads TGCGCCAGCAGCCTAAGTTTGAACACTGAAGCTTTCTTT.